This entry concerns a single T cell receptor (beta chain). The entry originates in a study of blood T cell repertoires in COVID-19. As for the study in general: Some COVID-19 samples were acute and others convalescent; all came from the United States, Italy and Spain.

V lost 5 bases, J lost 1 base, and 10 bases stayed unmatched. The CDR3 is 17 amino acids. Germline V gene lookup returns CDR1 MNHEY and CDR2 SMNVEV (reference sequence). Original handling: Researchers report that nucleated cell counts were estimated from reference gene primer amplification. The protocol was immunoSEQ multiplex PCR, while the TCRdb copy is restricted to in-frame clones and leaves out a portion. V, J and clone size derive from that table, while D and trimming were established from the DNA sequence. The sample has 200,000 to 250,000 clones, 85% seen once. This sequence joins TRBV27 and TRBJ1-2; 10 bases map to TRBD1. This clonotype was sampled from a woman between 65 and 79 years old with COVID-19, enrolled during active disease. Sequencing input: peripheral blood. The CDR3 region is CASSRTGTGAINYGYTF. CDR3 nucleotides: TGTGCCAGCAGTCGGACCGGGACAGGGGCCATTAACTATGGCTACACCTTC.